Sequencing of this TCR beta chain was carried out in a study of T cells in Graves' hyperthyroidism and ophthalmopathy. The CDR3 regions of TCR beta were amplified from RNA transcripts. With the HTBI primer set, the TCR CDR3 went through a first round of RT-PCR. TCRdb re-called the multiplex PCR reads with MiXCR, one entry per CDR3 protein. The repertoire holds under 600,000 distinct CDR3 sequences, with around 15% as singletons. The germline V gene encodes CDR1 MGHRA and CDR2 YSYEKL. This CDR3 spans 14 amino acids. The germline V and J ends were trimmed by 1 base and 6 bases, with 11 bases remaining between them.

Sequencing was carried out using blood. This TCR was recovered from a middle-aged woman with Graves' ophthalmopathy. The genes are TRBV4-1 and TRBJ2-3, with D unresolved. The CDR3 sequence: CASSQGASWDTQYF. DNA of the CDR3: TGCGCCAGCAGCCAAGGTGCAAGCTGGGATACGCAGTATTTT.